This T cell receptor beta chain was captured in a study of blood T cell repertoires in COVID-19. About the study: PBMCs, B-cell-depleted T cells, or T cells provided the cDNA or gDNA that made up the material.

The germline CDR1 and CDR2 sequences are LNHDA and SQIVND (reference sequence). V lost 4 bases and J lost 5; bases outside the gene matches: 7. The CDR3 is 15 amino acids. Here immunoSEQ multiplex PCR was the method, and the copy in TCRdb shows in-frame clones only, minus some. In the table there are approximately 250,000 clones, roughly 88% of which are singletons. This study enrolled people aged 18 to 89 from 20 to 25 US geographic areas. The source material was PBMCs or T cells enriched from blood (not recorded which). The clonotype originates from a woman in her forties with acute COVID-19. V is TRBV19 and J is TRBJ1-1; the match to TRBD1 covers 10 bases. The CDR3 DNA reads TGTGCCAGTAGTAGATGGACAGGGGGAGGTACTGAAGCTTTCTTT. The encoded protein is CASSRWTGGGTEAFF.